These T cell receptor beta chains were read from a single sample in a study of blood T cell repertoires in COVID-19. Assay used: immunoSEQ multiplex PCR; TCRdb lists only in-frame clones, some missing. The sample holds around 180,000 clones, about 87% seen once. Specimen: peripheral blood. The receptors were sampled from a man in his fifties or sixties with acute or convalescent COVID-19. The CDR3 runs from the conserved cysteine through the conserved F or W. A D gene is named only where the DNA matches it firmly. The size field is filled for only some rows; it gives once, few, many or a size class.

v_gene: TRBV29-1; j_gene: TRBJ2-5; d_gene: TRBD1; abundance: once; CDR3aa: CSVETGGQETQYF; CDR3nt: TGCAGCGTTGAGACAGGGGGACAAGAGACCCAGTACTTC
v_gene: TRBV7-3; j_gene: TRBJ2-7; d_gene: TRBD1; abundance: .; CDR3aa: CASSLTGTASEQYF; CDR3nt: TGTGCCAGCAGCCTCACCGGGACAGCCTCCGAGCAGTACTTC
v_gene: TRBV3-1/TRBV3-2; j_gene: TRBJ2-1; d_gene: TRBD1; abundance: once; CDR3aa: CASSQGQGGYNEQFF; CDR3nt: TGTGCCAGCAGCCAAGGACAGGGGGGCTACAATGAGCAGTTCTTC
v_gene: TRBV2; j_gene: TRBJ2-3; d_gene: .; abundance: .; CDR3aa: CASSAGTATDTQYF; CDR3nt: TGTGCCAGCAGTGCCGGGACTGCCACAGATACGCAGTATTTT
v_gene: TRBV28; j_gene: TRBJ1-3; d_gene: .; abundance: .; CDR3aa: CASIGRDITGNTIYF; CDR3nt: TGTGCCAGCATTGGAAGGGACATAACTGGAAACACCATATATTTT
v_gene: TRBV7-9; j_gene: TRBJ1-2; d_gene: .; abundance: .; CDR3aa: CASSPGLSNYGYTF; CDR3nt: TGTGCCAGCAGCCCGGGACTCAGTAACTATGGCTACACCTTC
v_gene: TRBV7-2; j_gene: TRBJ1-5; d_gene: .; abundance: .; CDR3aa: CATGRQGHHQPQHF; CDR3nt: TGTGCTACCGGACGCCAGGGCCACCATCAGCCCCAGCATTTT
v_gene: TRBV12-3/TRBV12-4; j_gene: TRBJ1-1; d_gene: .; abundance: .; CDR3aa: CASSLLQGEAFF; CDR3nt: TGTGCCAGCAGTTTGTTACAGGGAGAAGCTTTCTTT
v_gene: TRBV29-1; j_gene: TRBJ2-7; d_gene: .; abundance: .; CDR3aa: CSVDQGGYEQYF; CDR3nt: TGCAGCGTTGACCAGGGAGGCTACGAGCAGTACTTC
v_gene: TRBV7-2; j_gene: TRBJ2-7; d_gene: TRBD2; abundance: .; CDR3aa: CASSAHLRVAGDSEQYF; CDR3nt: TGTGCCAGCAGCGCACACCTTCGGGTAGCGGGAGACAGCGAGCAGTACTTC
v_gene: TRBV2; j_gene: TRBJ1-5; d_gene: .; abundance: .; CDR3aa: CASSESWTATNQPQHF; CDR3nt: TGTGCCAGCAGTGAATCCTGGACAGCCACCAATCAGCCCCAGCATTTT
v_gene: TRBV2; j_gene: TRBJ2-4; d_gene: .; abundance: once; CDR3aa: CASAPRASTAKNIQYF; CDR3nt: TGTGCCAGCGCCCCGAGGGCGTCTACAGCCAAAAACATTCAGTACTTC
v_gene: TRBV5-4; j_gene: TRBJ1-2; d_gene: TRBD1; abundance: few; CDR3aa: CASSYNRGRNYGYTF; CDR3nt: TGTGCCAGCAGTTATAACAGGGGGCGCAACTATGGCTACACCTTC
v_gene: TRBV12-5; j_gene: TRBJ1-3; d_gene: .; abundance: .; CDR3aa: CASGSQGYTIYF; CDR3nt: TGTGCTAGTGGTTCTCAGGGTTACACCATATATTTT
v_gene: TRBV5-5; j_gene: TRBJ1-1; d_gene: .; abundance: .; CDR3aa: CASSSIGADEAFF; CDR3nt: TGTGCCAGCAGCTCGATAGGGGCCGACGAAGCTTTCTTT
v_gene: TRBV5-6; j_gene: TRBJ1-3; d_gene: TRBD1; abundance: .; CDR3aa: CASTFGTGSNGNTIYF; CDR3nt: TGTGCCAGCACCTTTGGGACAGGGAGTAATGGAAACACCATATATTTT
v_gene: TRBV7-9; j_gene: TRBJ2-1; d_gene: TRBD1; abundance: .; CDR3aa: CASSSTLQGYSYNEQFF; CDR3nt: TGTGCCAGCAGCTCAACCCTACAGGGGTACTCCTACAATGAGCAGTTCTTC
v_gene: TRBV7-9; j_gene: TRBJ1-2; d_gene: TRBD1; abundance: .; CDR3aa: CASSLGQAGVYGYTF; CDR3nt: TGTGCCAGCAGCTTGGGACAGGCTGGAGTTTATGGCTACACCTTC
v_gene: TRBV7-2; j_gene: TRBJ2-7; d_gene: TRBD2; abundance: .; CDR3aa: CASSATGTRGTEQYF; CDR3nt: TGTGCCAGCAGCGCAACCGGGACTAGAGGTACCGAGCAGTACTTC
v_gene: TRBV4-3; j_gene: TRBJ2-1; d_gene: .; abundance: .; CDR3aa: CASSHHESEYNEQFF; CDR3nt: TGCGCCAGCAGCCATCATGAAAGCGAATACAATGAGCAGTTCTTC
v_gene: TRBV27; j_gene: TRBJ1-2; d_gene: .; abundance: .; CDR3aa: CASSLRTTANYGYTF; CDR3nt: TGTGCCAGCAGTTTAAGGACAACCGCTAACTATGGCTACACCTTC
v_gene: TRBV19; j_gene: TRBJ1-5; d_gene: TRBD1; abundance: .; CDR3aa: CASSGQGAQTQPQHF; CDR3nt: TGTGCCAGTAGTGGACAGGGGGCGCAGACTCAGCCCCAGCATTTT
v_gene: TRBV29-1; j_gene: TRBJ1-2; d_gene: .; abundance: .; CDR3aa: CSVEDRSRDGYTF; CDR3nt: TGCAGCGTTGAAGATAGGTCCAGGGATGGCTACACCTTC
v_gene: TRBV15; j_gene: TRBJ2-5; d_gene: TRBD1; abundance: .; CDR3aa: CATSRVTGEYQETQYF; CDR3nt: TGTGCCACCAGCAGAGTAACAGGGGAATACCAAGAGACCCAGTACTTC
v_gene: TRBV5-4; j_gene: TRBJ1-2; d_gene: TRBD1; abundance: .; CDR3aa: CASSPGQGAQANYGYTF; CDR3nt: TGTGCCAGCAGCCCGGGACAGGGGGCCCAGGCCAACTATGGCTACACCTTC
v_gene: TRBV6-4; j_gene: TRBJ2-2; d_gene: TRBD2; abundance: .; CDR3aa: CASSETSGNTGELFF; CDR3nt: TGTGCCAGCAGTGAGACTAGCGGGAACACCGGGGAGCTGTTTTTT
v_gene: TRBV11-2; j_gene: TRBJ2-5; d_gene: .; abundance: .; CDR3aa: CASSQPGETQYF; CDR3nt: TGTGCCAGCAGCCAACCGGGGGAGACCCAGTACTTC
v_gene: TRBV28; j_gene: TRBJ2-1; d_gene: TRBD1; abundance: .; CDR3aa: CASRGGQVGLEQFF; CDR3nt: TGTGCCAGCAGAGGGGGACAGGTGGGCTTGGAGCAGTTCTTC